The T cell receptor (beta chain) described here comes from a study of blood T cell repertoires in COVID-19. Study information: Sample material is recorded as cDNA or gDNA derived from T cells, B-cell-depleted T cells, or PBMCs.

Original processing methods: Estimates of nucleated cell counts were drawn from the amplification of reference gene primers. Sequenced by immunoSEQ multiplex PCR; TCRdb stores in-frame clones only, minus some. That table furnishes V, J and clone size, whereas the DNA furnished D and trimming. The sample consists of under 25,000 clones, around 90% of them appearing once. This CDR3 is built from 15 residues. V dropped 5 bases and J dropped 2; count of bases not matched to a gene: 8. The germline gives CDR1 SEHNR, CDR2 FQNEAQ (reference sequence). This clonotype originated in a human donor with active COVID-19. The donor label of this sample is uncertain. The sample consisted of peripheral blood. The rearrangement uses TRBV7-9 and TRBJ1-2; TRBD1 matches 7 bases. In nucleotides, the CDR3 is TGTGCCAGCAGCCCGAGCGCAGGGGGAAACTATGGCTACACCTTC. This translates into CASSPSAGGNYGYTF. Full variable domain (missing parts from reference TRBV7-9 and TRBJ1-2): DTGVSQNPRHKITKRGQNVTFRCDPISEHNRLYWYRQTLGQGPEFLTYFQNEAQLEKSRLLSDRFSAERPKGSFSTLEIQRTEQGDSAMYLCASSPSAGGNYGYTFGSGTRLTVV.